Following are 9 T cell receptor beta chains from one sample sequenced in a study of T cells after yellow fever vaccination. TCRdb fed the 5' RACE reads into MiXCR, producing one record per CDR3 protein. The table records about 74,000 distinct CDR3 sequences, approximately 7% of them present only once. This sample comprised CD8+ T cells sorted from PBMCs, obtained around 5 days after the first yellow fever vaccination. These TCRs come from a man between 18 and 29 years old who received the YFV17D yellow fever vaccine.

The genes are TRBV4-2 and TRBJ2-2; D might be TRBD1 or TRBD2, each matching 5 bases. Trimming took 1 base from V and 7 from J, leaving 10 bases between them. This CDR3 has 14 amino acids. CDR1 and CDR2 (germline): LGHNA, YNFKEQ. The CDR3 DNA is TGTGCCAGCAGCCAAGGTGGGGGTGTCGGGGAGCTGTTTTTT. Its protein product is CASSQGGGVGELFF.

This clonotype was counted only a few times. CDR3 loop: CSARAMASGNTIYF. In DNA form, the CDR3 reads TGCAGTGCTAGAGCAATGGCCTCTGGAAACACCATATATTTT. V is TRBV20-1 and J is TRBJ1-3; D gene unclear. The germline V and J ends were trimmed by 1 base and 0 bases, with 7 bases remaining between them. This CDR3 is built from 14 residues. CDR1 DFQATT and CDR2 SNEGSKA come from the germline V gene (reference sequence).

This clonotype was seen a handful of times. CDR3 in DNA: TGTGCCAGTAGTAGACGGACACGTTATGGCTACACCTTC. The encoded protein is CASSRRTRYGYTF. The chain joins TRBV19 to TRBJ1-2; TRBD1 is a possible D gene (5 bases). The CDR3 is 13 residues long. Trimming pared 4 bases from V and 5 bases from J, leaving 11 bases between. Germline V gene sequence: CDR1 LNHDA, CDR2 SQIVND (reference sequence).

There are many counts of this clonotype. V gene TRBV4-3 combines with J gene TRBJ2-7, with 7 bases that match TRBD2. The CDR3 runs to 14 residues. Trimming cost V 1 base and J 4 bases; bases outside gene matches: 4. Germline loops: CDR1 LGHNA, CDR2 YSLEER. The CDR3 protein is CASSQGLATYEQYF. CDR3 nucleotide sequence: TGCGCCAGCAGCCAAGGACTAGCTACGTACGAGCAGTACTTC.

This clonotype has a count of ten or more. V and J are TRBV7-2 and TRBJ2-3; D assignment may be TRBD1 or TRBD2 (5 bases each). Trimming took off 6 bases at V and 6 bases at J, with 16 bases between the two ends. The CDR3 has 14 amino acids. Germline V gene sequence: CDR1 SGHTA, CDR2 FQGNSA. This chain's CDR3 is CASSLDGTLDTQYF. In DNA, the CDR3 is TGTGCCAGCAGTCTGGACGGGACCCTTGATACGCAGTATTTT.

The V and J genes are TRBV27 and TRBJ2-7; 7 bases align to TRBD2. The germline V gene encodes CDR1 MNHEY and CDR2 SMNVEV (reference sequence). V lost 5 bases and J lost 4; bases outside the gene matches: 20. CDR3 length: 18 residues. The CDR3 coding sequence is TGTGCCAGCAGTCCAATACATCCATCTAGCGGAAGGCCATACGAGCAGTACGTC. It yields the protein CASSPIHPSSGRPYEQYV.

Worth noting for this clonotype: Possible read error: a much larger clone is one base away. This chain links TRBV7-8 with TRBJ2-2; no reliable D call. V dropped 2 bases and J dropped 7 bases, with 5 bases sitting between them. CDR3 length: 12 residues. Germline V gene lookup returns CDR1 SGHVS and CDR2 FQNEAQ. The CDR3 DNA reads TGTGCCAGCAGCTTACTCAGCGGGGAGCTGTTTTTT. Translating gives CASSLLSGELFF.

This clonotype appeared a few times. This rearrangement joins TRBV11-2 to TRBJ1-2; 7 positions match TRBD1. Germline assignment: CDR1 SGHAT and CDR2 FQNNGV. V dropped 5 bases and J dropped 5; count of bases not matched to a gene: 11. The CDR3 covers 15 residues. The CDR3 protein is CASSTPGGPGYGYTF. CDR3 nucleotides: TGTGCCAGCAGCACCCCAGGGGGGCCTGGTTATGGCTACACCTTC.

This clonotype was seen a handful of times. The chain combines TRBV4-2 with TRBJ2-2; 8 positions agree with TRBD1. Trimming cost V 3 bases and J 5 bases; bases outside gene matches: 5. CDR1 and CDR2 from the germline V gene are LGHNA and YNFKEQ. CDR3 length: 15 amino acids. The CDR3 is CASSHPDRGTGELFF. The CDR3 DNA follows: TGTGCCAGCAGCCACCCCGACAGGGGTACCGGGGAGCTGTTTTTT.